This is a list of T cell receptor beta chains from one sample in a study of response to subunit inactivated influenza vaccine. TCRdb re-analysed the RT-PCR reads in MiXCR, keeping a single row per CDR3 protein. Here the sample spans approximately 520,000 distinct CDR3 sequences, 16% being singletons. The sample here was CD4+ T cells sorted from PBMCs, taken about 24 months after vaccination. The source is a man aged 45 to 70 who received an inactivated influenza vaccine. CDR3s include the opening cysteine and the closing phenylalanine or tryptophan. Fields, in order: D gene, J gene, V gene, clone size, CDR3 protein, CDR3 DNA. The D gene is left open where the match is weak. Clone size is stated in some rows and not others, as once, few, many or a class when expanded.

>-|TRBJ2-7|TRBV20-1|-
CSVQRVGEQYF
TGCAGTGTCCAAAGAGTAGGCGAGCAGTACTTC
>TRBD1|TRBJ1-5|TRBV20-1|-
CSARESDRNNQPQHF
TGCAGTGCTAGAGAATCGGACAGGAACAATCAGCCCCAGCATTTT
>-|TRBJ1-4|TRBV15|few
CATSRVGATNEKLFF
TGTGCCACCAGCAGAGTGGGGGCGACTAATGAAAAACTGTTTTTT
>-|TRBJ1-2|TRBV6-2/TRBV6-3|-
CASSYTIFYGYTF
TGTGCCAGCAGTTACACCATTTTCTATGGCTACACCTTC
>TRBD2|TRBJ2-2|TRBV9|-
CASSASGTTPGELFF
TGTGCCAGCAGCGCCTCCGGGACTACTCCCGGGGAGCTGTTTTTT
>TRBD2|TRBJ2-7|TRBV3-1|-
CASSQGFGGGEYEQYF
TGTGCCAGCAGCCAAGGGTTCGGGGGGGGCGAGTACGAGCAGTACTTC
>-|TRBJ1-1|TRBV4-3|-
CASSQVGAGMNTEAFF
TGCGCCAGCAGCCAAGTGGGGGCAGGGATGAACACTGAAGCTTTCTTT
>-|TRBJ1-1|TRBV12-3/TRBV12-4|few
CASTSRGLNTEAFF
TGTGCCAGCACCTCCAGGGGATTGAACACTGAAGCTTTCTTT
>-|TRBJ1-1|TRBV12-3/TRBV12-4|-
CASSLRVVNTEAFF
TGTGCCAGCAGTCTCAGGGTAGTTAACACTGAAGCTTTCTTT
>-|TRBJ2-2|TRBV20-1|-
CSATRELTGELFF
TGCAGTGCTACCAGGGAGCTCACCGGGGAGCTGTTTTTT
>-|TRBJ2-1|TRBV18|few
CASSQRDQLISYNEQFF
TGTGCCAGCTCACAACGTGACCAACTAATCTCCTACAATGAGCAGTTCTTC
>-|TRBJ2-5|TRBV5-1|-
CASRRWTDQQETQYF
TGCGCCAGCAGACGCTGGACAGACCAGCAAGAGACCCAGTACTTC